What follows are 5 T cell receptor beta chains derived from one specimen sequenced in a study of CXCR3-negative and CXCR3-positive naive CD8 T cells. Broader study findings: Relative to CXCR3-negative naive cells, CXCR3-positive naive cells had more hydrophobic TRB CDR3s.

TRB cDNA libraries were made by UMI-labeled 5' RACE. For each CDR3 protein, TCRdb gives one entry from its re-call of the 5' RACE reads, without DNA. The sample table includes 6,000 to 7,000 distinct CDR3 sequences. No antigen has been identified for these receptors. The sample was naive CXCR3+ CD8+ T cells from blood. Subset defined: CD45RO-CCR7+CD27+CD95- naive CD8+ T cells expressing CXCR3 (TNR3+). These receptors were taken from a human donor in good health. Some clones in this sample may be carry-over from other donors' samples.

The chain carries TRBV7-2 and TRBJ2-1; TCRdb's assignment of TRBD2 cannot be checked, as there is no DNA. This CDR3 comprises 14 residues. Germline V gene data show CDR1 as SGHTA and CDR2 as FQGNSA. The CDR3 protein is CASSSLALDNEHFF.

Its frequency marks this clonotype as medium-sized (0.01 to 0.1%). V and J are TRBV30 and TRBJ1-1. Germline CDR1 GTSNPN, CDR2 SVGIG (reference sequence). This CDR3 is built from 14 residues. This CDR3 reads CAWSGLPWDTEAFF.

This chain joins TRBV5-1 and TRBJ2-5; TCRdb designates TRBD2, a call that cannot be tested without DNA. In germline, CDR1 is SGHRS, CDR2 YFSETQ. This CDR3 is built from 17 residues. The CDR3 is CASSLFSGSGSSETQYF.

The chain carries TRBV13 and TRBJ2-5; there is no DNA to check the TCRdb D call of TRBD2. Germline CDR1 is PRHDT and CDR2 is FYEKMQ (reference sequence). The CDR3 is 13 amino acids. CDR3: CASSFQREETQYF. Looking up the rest from reference TRBV13 and TRBJ2-5 gives the full variable domain: AAGVIQSPRHLIKEKRETATLKCYPIPRHDTVYWYQQGPGQDPQFLISFYEKMQSDKGSIPDRFSAQQFSDYHSELNMSSLELGDSALYFCASSFQREETQYFGPGTRLLVL.

This clonotype is medium-sized by frequency. The chain joins TRBV29-1 to TRBJ1-2; with no DNA, the TCRdb D assignment of TRBD1 cannot be verified. CDR1 and CDR2 from the germline V gene are SQVTM and ANQGSEA. This CDR3 comprises 13 residues. The CDR3 loop is CSAGGRGDDGYTF.